This record concerns one T cell receptor (beta chain) sequence. Its cognate antigen is unknown. A read error may account for a junction end that differs from germline. The data belong to a study of cytomegalovirus exposure and HLA in healthy donors. Overall study findings and caveats: Later analysis showed most CMV-associated TCR beta chains appearing HLA-restricted.

Whereas donors were nominally healthy upon sampling, unrecorded immune exposures were probable. Germline V gene lookup returns CDR1 SEHNR and CDR2 FQNEAQ (reference sequence). CDR3 length: 15 residues. It was with 60 Vbeta and 13 Jbeta primers that the PCR ran. TCRdb's table, derived via immunoSEQ multiplex PCR, lists solely in-frame clones and lacks some. The sample holds 140,000 or so clones; 65% to 80% are singletons and the top ten take roughly 1.6%. The source is a woman aged 40 to 50 in good health and CMV-seronegative. The chain links TRBV7-9 to TRBJ2-5, with a weak D call TRBD1 (6 bases). Sequencing was done on a sample of PBMCs. CDR3 amino acids: CSSSLIGQPQETQYF. CDR3 nucleotides: TGTTCCAGCAGCTTAATTGGACAGCCCCAAGAGACCCAGTACTTC.